Following are 27 T cell receptor beta chains from one sample sequenced in a study of OX40 agonist ivuxolimab in advanced cancers. Sequenced by immunoSEQ multiplex PCR; TCRdb stores in-frame clones only, minus some. The data show 15,000 to 25,000 clones, 83% seen once. The material sequenced was CD4+ or CD8+ T cells sorted from blood, taken in a trial of the OX40 agonist ivuxolimab. The origin of the receptors is an adult with an advanced solid tumor such as melanoma, head and neck, liver or kidney cancer.

The chain is built from TRBV7-8 and TRBJ2-1; the D gene is possibly TRBD1 (5 bases). Germline CDR1 SGHVS, CDR2 FQNEAQ. The V end lost 5 bases, the J end lost 6 bases, and 17 bases lay between the germline ends. CDR3 size: 15 residues. Here the CDR3 DNA reads TGTGCCAGCAGCCCCCTGGCAGGGCTATCCAATGAGCAGTTCTTC. Amino acid sequence: CASSPLAGLSNEQFF.

The V and J genes are TRBV28 and TRBJ1-1; 9 positions agree with TRBD1. CDR3 length equals 13 residues. The J segment lost 10 bases and the V segment lost 2 bases, leaving 5 bases of the junction unmatched. Germline V gene data show CDR1 as MDHEN and CDR2 as SYDVKM. The CDR3 DNA follows: TGTGCCAGCAGTTTAGGGACAGGGAGTTTAGCTTTCTTT. Protein: CASSLGTGSLAFF.

This chain connects TRBV28 to TRBJ2-7; 9 nucleotides align to TRBD2. This CDR3 is built from 17 residues. Trimming at V came to 1 base and at J to 1 base, leaving 8 bases not matched to a gene. CDR1 is MDHEN and CDR2 is SYDVKM in the germline V gene. This chain's CDR3 is CASSLLGSGGPSYEQYF. The DNA for the CDR3 is TGTGCCAGCAGTTTATTAGGTAGCGGGGGCCCTTCCTACGAGCAGTACTTC.

This chain connects TRBV28 to TRBJ1-1; D unclear. This CDR3 comprises 11 residues. Trimming stripped 10 bases from V and 4 bases from J, with 10 bases between. The V gene's germline CDR1 is MDHEN and CDR2 SYDVKM. The CDR3 loop is CATHHVTEAFF. As DNA, the CDR3 is TGTGCCACTCACCATGTCACTGAAGCTTTCTTT.

The rearrangement joins TRBV6-4 to TRBJ2-3; D gene uncertain. The CDR3 spans 11 residues. The V end was cut by 2 bases, the J end by 6 bases, with 3 bases between. CDR1 is MRHNA, CDR2 SNTAGT, per germline. The CDR3 nucleotides are TGTGCCAGCAGTGACGCCGATACGCAGTATTTT. It specifies CASSDADTQYF.

The rearrangement uses TRBV4-1 and TRBJ2-1; 7 positions match TRBD2. This CDR3 is built from 18 residues. Trimming took 0 bases from V and 0 from J; bases not matched to a gene: 8. CDR1 and CDR2 from the germline V gene are MGHRA and YSYEKL. The CDR3 spells CASSQEIWRGSSYNEQFF. The CDR3 bases are TGCGCCAGCAGCCAAGAAATATGGCGGGGGAGCTCCTACAATGAGCAGTTCTTC.

Here the CDR3 DNA reads TGCAGCGTTTTGGACAGGGCTAATGAGCAGTACTTC. Translated, it gives CSVLDRANEQYF. This rearrangement joins TRBV29-1 to TRBJ2-7; TRBD1 matches at 8 bases. From germline, CDR1 is SQVTM and CDR2 ANQGSEA. V shed 5 bases, J shed 7 bases, and the junction held 7 bases outside the gene matches. The CDR3 is made up of 12 amino acids.

The rearrangement joins TRBV7-9 to TRBJ2-1; TRBD2 matches at 13 bases. This CDR3 contains 16 residues. Germline assignment: CDR1 SEHNR and CDR2 FQNEAQ (reference sequence). The V and J ends lost 5 bases and 3 bases, in that order; junction bases with no gene match: 4. The CDR3 DNA is TGTGCCAGCAGCCCGCGGACTAGCGGGGGCTACAATGAGCAGTTCTTC. This sequence encodes CASSPRTSGGYNEQFF.

The chain joins TRBV14 to TRBJ1-1, with D hard to call. The CDR3 totals 12 residues. With 4 bases removed from V and 7 bases from J, the gap between germline ends came to 10 bases. Germline CDR1 and CDR2: SGHDN and FVKESK. The CDR3 is CASSRMDGEAFF. CDR3 bases: TGTGCCAGCAGCCGCATGGACGGTGAAGCTTTCTTT.

CDR3 region: CASSLVRDGKLFF. CDR3 in DNA: TGTGCCAGCAGCTTAGTTAGGGACGGAAAACTGTTTTTT. V and J are TRBV11-2 and TRBJ1-4; D might be TRBD1 (5 bases). The CDR3 is made up of 13 amino acids. CDR1 is SGHAT and CDR2 is FQNNGV in the germline V gene. The V end was cut by 1 base, the J end by 10 bases, with 10 bases between. Supplemented by reference TRBV11-2 and TRBJ1-4, the full variable domain reads EAGVAQSPRYKIIEKRQSVAFWCNPISGHATLYWYQQILGQGPKLLIQFQNNGVVDDSQLPKDRFSAERLKGVDSTLKIQPAKLEDSAVYLCASSLVRDGKLFFGSGTQLSVL.

The chain recombines TRBV10-2 with TRBJ2-3; TRBD2 aligns across 11 bases. The length of the CDR3 is 18 residues. Germline CDR1 reads WSHSY; CDR2 reads SAAADI. After removal of 0 bases from V and 0 bases from J, the junction contained 5 bases not matched to a gene. CDR3 amino acids: CASSESRASGGSTDTQYF. CDR3 DNA sequence: TGCGCCAGCAGTGAGTCGAGAGCTAGCGGGGGGAGCACAGATACGCAGTATTTT.

The chain employs TRBV27 and TRBJ1-2; no reliable D call. V was cut by 3 bases and J by 2 bases, with 7 bases left in between. CDR1 is MNHEY, CDR2 SMNVEV, per germline (reference sequence). The CDR3 sequence is 13 residues long. CDR3 DNA sequence: TGTGCCAGCAGTTTCAAGGGCAACTATGGCTACACCTTC. Encoded protein: CASSFKGNYGYTF.

The chain uses TRBV10-1 and TRBJ2-7; D possibly corresponds to TRBD2 (5 bases). The V end was cut by 2 bases, the J end by 4 bases, with 6 bases between. The CDR3 is made up of 12 amino acids. Germline V gene lookup returns CDR1 WNHNN and CDR2 SYGVQD (reference sequence). Here the CDR3 DNA reads TGCGCCAGCAGTGAGGGACTTTACGAGCAGTACTTC. Translation gives CASSEGLYEQYF.

CDR3 loop: CAWRRGGLLYQETQYF. DNA of the CDR3: TGTGCCTGGAGGAGGGGGGGACTACTGTACCAAGAGACCCAGTACTTC. This chain connects TRBV30 to TRBJ2-5; possibly TRBD2 for D (7 bases). CDR1 and CDR2 (germline): GTSNPN, SVGIG (reference sequence). V lost 3 bases and J lost 0, with 17 bases in between. The CDR3 sequence is 16 residues long.

The chain combines TRBV19 with TRBJ1-2, with 8 bases lining up with TRBD1. CDR3 length: 12 amino acids. Per the germline V gene, CDR1 is LNHDA and CDR2 is SQIVND (reference sequence). J was trimmed by 7 bases and V by 8 bases; bases with no gene match: 6. CDR3 nucleotide sequence: TGTGCCAGTTCTCAGGGGGCTTCTGGCTACACCTTC. The encoded protein is CASSQGASGYTF.

V is TRBV5-6 and J is TRBJ2-6, with unresolved D. The length of the CDR3 is 16 residues. Germline lookup yields CDR1 SGHDT and CDR2 YYEEEE. V gave up 2 bases and J gave up 0 bases, with 9 bases separating them. For the CDR3, the DNA is TGTGCCAGCAGCTTCGGACGGCCCTCTGGGGCCAACGTCCTGACTTTC. Amino acid sequence: CASSFGRPSGANVLTF.

For the CDR3, the DNA is TGTGCCAGCAGTTTAGCTAGCGAGGAGACCCAGTACTTC. It codes for CASSLASEETQYF. The V gene is TRBV28, the J gene TRBJ2-5; D may be TRBD2 (6 bases). This CDR3 has 13 residues. Germline assignment: CDR1 MDHEN and CDR2 SYDVKM. V shed 2 bases and J shed 5 bases, with 9 bases lying between them.

The chain combines TRBV13 with TRBJ1-6; 10 bases are shared with TRBD1. From germline, CDR1 is PRHDT and CDR2 FYEKMQ (reference sequence). This CDR3 is 14 amino acids long. Trimming cost V 6 bases and J 7 bases; bases outside gene matches: 3. The CDR3 sequence is CASSEGQGNSPLHF. The DNA of the CDR3 is TGTGCCAGCAGTGAGGGACAGGGGAATTCACCCCTCCACTTT.

The rearrangement joins TRBV28 to TRBJ2-7; TRBD1 might be the D (6 bases). The CDR3 has 15 amino acids. Germline V gene data show CDR1 as MDHEN and CDR2 as SYDVKM. V was pared by 5 bases and J by 5 bases, with 19 bases between. Here the CDR3 DNA reads TGTGCCAGCAGTCCTTTACAGGGCAGCCCGGACGAGCAGTACTTC. Its protein is CASSPLQGSPDEQYF.

V usage is TRBV7-9 and J usage is TRBJ1-2, with 8 nucleotides matching TRBD1. The germline V gene encodes CDR1 SEHNR and CDR2 FQNEAQ (reference sequence). The ends lost 4 bases at V and 0 bases at J; junction bases unmatched: 16. The CDR3 contains 19 residues. The CDR3 DNA sequence: TGTGCCAGCAGCTCGTCCGTTTGGGGACAGGAAGCTGCTAACTATGGCTACACCTTC. It is translated as CASSSSVWGQEAANYGYTF.

The gene calls are TRBV4-1 and TRBJ2-2; 11 nucleotides line up with TRBD1. Losses at the gene ends were 4 bases for V and 7 bases for J; bases not matched to a gene: 8. This CDR3 spans 16 amino acids. The germline gives CDR1 MGHRA, CDR2 YSYEKL. The CDR3 DNA sequence: TGCGCCAGCAGCCTCTTTGGACAGGGGGCGGTCGGGGAGCTGTTTTTT. Translating it yields CASSLFGQGAVGELFF.

The chain couples TRBV7-3 to TRBJ2-1; 8 nucleotides align to TRBD2. Germline trimming cut 5 bases from V and 0 bases from J; bases unmatched to any gene: 9. This CDR3 is built from 17 residues. CDR1 is SGHTA and CDR2 is FQGTGA in the germline V gene. CDR3 residues: CASSHGVAGSSYNEQFF. Written as DNA, the CDR3 is TGTGCCAGCAGCCACGGGGTAGCGGGGAGCTCCTACAATGAGCAGTTCTTC.

The chain employs TRBV6-6 and TRBJ1-1, with D tentatively TRBD1 (5 bases). The CDR3 has 15 amino acids. The germline V gene has CDR1 MNHNY and CDR2 SVGAGI (reference sequence). Trimming left V 2 bases short and J 1 base short, with 11 bases between. The CDR3, as DNA: TGTGCCAGCAGTTACGGGGGTAGCGGGAACACTGAAGCTTTCTTT. Amino acids: CASSYGGSGNTEAFF.

Only one count was recorded for this clone. The chain has TRBV2 and TRBJ2-7; D gene ambiguous. With 8 bases removed from V and 5 bases from J, the gap between germline ends came to 10 bases. Germline CDR1 and CDR2: SNHLY and FYNNEI. This CDR3 region has 11 residues. The CDR3 loop is CASGGSDEQYF. Here the CDR3 DNA reads TGTGCCAGCGGTGGATCGGACGAGCAGTACTTC.

The chain has TRBV6-6 and TRBJ1-5; no clear D gene. CDR1 is MNHNY and CDR2 is SVGAGI in the germline V gene (reference sequence). Trimming cost V 0 bases and J 1 base, with 4 bases left between them. There are 14 residues in the CDR3. The CDR3, as DNA: TGTGCCAGCAGTTACTCGTCAAGCAATCAGCCCCAGCATTTT. This gives the protein CASSYSSSNQPQHF.

In its sample, this clone was seen many times. The rearrangement joins TRBV28 to TRBJ1-2, with a weak D call TRBD1 (6 bases). Trimming took off 2 bases at V and 8 bases at J, with 12 bases between the two ends. Germline V CDR1 and CDR2: MDHEN, SYDVKM. The CDR3 spans 13 residues. This CDR3 is CASSLRGAGGYTF. CDR3 DNA: TGTGCCAGCAGTTTACGGGGGGCCGGGGGCTACACCTTC.

This rearrangement joins TRBV7-3 to TRBJ1-5; TRBD1 matches at 9 bases. The V gene's germline CDR1 is SGHTA and CDR2 FQGTGA. V was clipped by 2 bases and J by 4 bases; unmatched bases: 0. This CDR3 comprises 14 residues. CDR3 in DNA: TGTGCCAGCAGCTTAGGACAGGGGAATCAGCCCCAGCATTTT. Protein sequence: CASSLGQGNQPQHF.